This TCR beta chain is drawn from a study of blood T cell repertoires in COVID-19. Sequenced by immunoSEQ multiplex PCR; TCRdb stores in-frame clones only, minus some. The sample consists of about 500,000 clones, roughly 87% of them appearing once. V was cut by 0 bases and J by 10 bases, with 13 bases left in between. Germline V gene lookup returns CDR1 SEHNR and CDR2 FQNEAQ (reference sequence). There are 14 residues in the CDR3. The clonotype was recovered from a man younger than 30 with COVID-19, enrolled during active disease. The rearrangement links TRBV7-9 to TRBJ2-1; possibly TRBD2 for D (5 bases). Sequencing was performed on peripheral blood. CDR3 protein: CASSLASIEGEQFF. CDR3 bases: TGTGCCAGCAGCTTAGCGTCGATAGAGGGCGAGCAGTTCTTC. Based on the CDR3 plus reference TRBV7-9 and TRBJ2-1, the full variable domain is DTGVSQNPRHKITKRGQNVTFRCDPISEHNRLYWYRQTLGQGPEFLTYFQNEAQLEKSRLLSDRFSAERPKGSFSTLEIQRTEQGDSAMYLCASSLASIEGEQFFGPGTRLTVL.